This T cell receptor (beta chain) was retrieved from a study of OX40 agonist ivuxolimab in advanced cancers. Study details: Males comprised 70% to 90% of the group, whose mean age was approximately 61 years (range about 20 to 85).

Regarding this clone: What it recognizes is unknown.

Overall study findings and caveats: Average numbers of expanded clones were greater in CD8+ T cells than in CD4+.

TCRdb's table, derived via immunoSEQ multiplex PCR, lists solely in-frame clones and lacks some. Of tens of thousands of clones in the sample, roughly 92% were seen once. Germline-derived CDR1 and CDR2 are MGHRA and YSYEKL. After removal of 0 bases from V and 0 bases from J, the junction contained 6 bases not matched to a gene. The CDR3 spans 17 residues. V gene TRBV4-1 combines with J gene TRBJ2-7; 9 nucleotides align to TRBD2. The sample was CD4+ or CD8+ T cells sorted from blood, taken in a trial of the OX40 agonist ivuxolimab. The sequence was collected from an adult with an advanced solid tumor such as melanoma, head and neck, liver or kidney cancer. The CDR3 nucleotides read TGCGCCAGCAGCCAAGAATGGCTTAGCGGGAGCTCCTACGAGCAGTACTTC. Its translation: CASSQEWLSGSSYEQYF.